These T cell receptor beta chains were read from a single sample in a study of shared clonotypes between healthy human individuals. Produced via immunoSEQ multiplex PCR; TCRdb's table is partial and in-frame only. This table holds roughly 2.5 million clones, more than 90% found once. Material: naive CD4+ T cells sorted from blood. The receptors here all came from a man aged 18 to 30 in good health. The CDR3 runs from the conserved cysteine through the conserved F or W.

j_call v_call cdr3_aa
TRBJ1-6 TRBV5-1 CASSRTGDNSPLHF
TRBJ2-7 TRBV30 CAWGRWGARYEQYF
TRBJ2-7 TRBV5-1 CASSLEGLAGVYEQYF
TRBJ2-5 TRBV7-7 CASSLVGGSGETQYF
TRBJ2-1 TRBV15 CATSRDQAGGHEQFF
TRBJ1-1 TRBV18 CASSPPSGTEAFF
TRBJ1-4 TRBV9 CASSPGQDEKLFF
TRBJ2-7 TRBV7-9 CASSHRTGAYEQYF
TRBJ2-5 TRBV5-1 CASRPGTGEKETQYF
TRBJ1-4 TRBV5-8 CASSQTGTGIEKLFF
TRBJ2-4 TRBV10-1 CASILGAIQYF
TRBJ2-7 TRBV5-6 CASSPTHGAYEQYF
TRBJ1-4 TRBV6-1 CASSEMSTSEKLFF
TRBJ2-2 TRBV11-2 CASSLDPANTGELFF
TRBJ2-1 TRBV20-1 CSAGGVDEQFF
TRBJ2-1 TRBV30 CAWSVPVGQFF
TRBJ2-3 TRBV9 CASSVGTSGFTDTQYF
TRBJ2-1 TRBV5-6 CASSLQGRSYNEQFF
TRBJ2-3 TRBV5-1 CASSLGQTMTDTQYF
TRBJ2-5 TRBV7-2 CASSSKTGSETQYF
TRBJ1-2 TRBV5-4 CASSYGLYNYGYTF
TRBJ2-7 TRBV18 CASSPAEGAKAAYEQYF
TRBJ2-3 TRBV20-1 CSARGDTQYF
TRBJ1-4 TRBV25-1 CASTTGGAHKAREKLFF
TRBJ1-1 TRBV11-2 CASSLTGVTEAFF
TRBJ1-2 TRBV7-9 CASSPLSTDGYTF
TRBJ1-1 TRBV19 CASIQGVSLGTEAFF
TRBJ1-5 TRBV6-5 CASGRGQGGGQPQHF
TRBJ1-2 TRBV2 CASSRQTLANYGYTF
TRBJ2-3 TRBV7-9 CASSLEAGLTDTQYF
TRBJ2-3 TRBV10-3 CAISEAGTVTSDTQYF
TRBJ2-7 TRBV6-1 CASSERASGLSYEQYF
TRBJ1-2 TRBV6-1 CASSEGTERGYTF
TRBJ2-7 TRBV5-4 CASSLDSSSYEQYF
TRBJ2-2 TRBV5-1 CASRLTGELFF